Listed here are 31 T cell receptor beta chains from one sample, sequenced in a study of T cells in Graves' hyperthyroidism and ophthalmopathy (dated by TCRdb to between 2017 and 2020). Libraries were made using multiplex PCR. TCRdb records Illumina HiSeq 2000 as the sequencer. Amplification of TCR beta CDR3 regions was carried out from RNA transcripts. The first round of RT-PCR for the TCR CDR3 was performed with the HTBI primer set and the Qiagen OneStep RT-PCR kit. TCRdb passed the public sequencing reads through fastp at Q25 and MiXCR, retaining productive beta sequences. Here each entry gathers all rows of one CDR3 protein and keeps the most common genes and DNA. The sample yields hundreds of thousands of distinct CDR3 sequences; roughly 15% were counted once. 4% to 5.5% of the sample comes from the top ten. Sequencing was carried out using blood. The receptors originated from a middle-aged woman with Graves' ophthalmopathy.

The chain joins TRBV12-3 or TRBV12-4 to TRBJ2-4, with D possibly TRBD1 on 5 matching bases. With 5 bases removed from V and 0 bases from J, the gap between germline ends came to 8 bases. The CDR3 totals 14 residues. The CDR3 protein is CASSQQVAKNIQYF. The DNA for the CDR3 is TGTGCCAGCAGTCAACAGGTAGCCAAAAACATTCAGTACTTC.

The genes are TRBV14 and TRBJ2-5, with 9 positions matching TRBD1. The junction had 7 bases not matched to a gene; V was cut back by 4 bases and J by 4 bases. CDR3 length equals 15 residues. Germline V CDR1 and CDR2: SGHDN, FVKESK. CDR3 bases: TGTGCCAGCAGCCTAACCGGGACAGGGCGAGAGACCCAGTACTTC. Residues: CASSLTGTGRETQYF.

This clonotype was seen a single time. The genes are TRBV28 and TRBJ2-5, with TRBD1 identical over 8 bases. CDR1 is MDHEN, CDR2 SYDVKM, per germline. J gave up 0 bases and V 5 bases, and 8 bases lay outside the gene matches. The length of the CDR3 is 16 residues. CDR3: CASSLDRARYQETQYF. CDR3 sequence (DNA): TGTGCCAGCAGTCTGGACAGGGCCAGGTACCAAGAGACCCAGTACTTC.

This clonotype was counted only a few times. The chain couples TRBV28 to TRBJ1-2, with D tentatively TRBD1 (5 bases). CDR3 size: 13 residues. Deletions cut 7 bases from V and 8 bases from J, with 17 bases between. Germline V gene lookup returns CDR1 MDHEN and CDR2 SYDVKM. The CDR3 DNA reads as TGTGCCAGCACCACGGTCGGGGGTCGGGGCTACACCTTC. Its translation is CASTTVGGRGYTF.

This clonotype appeared a single time. The gene calls are TRBV4-2 and TRBJ2-7; 11 nucleotides align to TRBD2. The CDR3 has 21 residues. CDR1 is LGHNA, CDR2 YNFKEQ, per germline. The junction had 25 bases not matched to a gene; V was cut back by 5 bases and J by 4 bases. The chain's CDR3 is CASSKPRLGQGLAEGSYEQYF. The CDR3 DNA reads as TGTGCCAGCAGCAAACCGCGTTTGGGACAGGGACTAGCGGAGGGGTCGTACGAGCAGTACTTC.

The J gene is TRBJ2-6, the V gene TRBV20-1; D uncertain. CDR3 length: 14 amino acids. The V end lost 6 bases, the J end lost 0 bases, and 9 bases lay between the germline ends. Per germline, CDR1 DFQATT and CDR2 SNEGSKA (reference sequence). The CDR3 reads CSATSSSGANVLTF. CDR3 DNA: TGCAGTGCCACAAGCAGCTCTGGGGCCAACGTCCTGACTTTC.

This clonotype was counted between two and nine times. A much bigger clone sits one base away, suggesting this may be a read error. The chain employs TRBV6-1 and TRBJ1-1; perhaps TRBD1 as D (5 bases). The CDR3 has 13 residues. V was pared by 7 bases and J by 6 bases, with 15 bases between. Germline V gene data show CDR1 as MNHNS and CDR2 as SASEGT. CDR3 coding DNA: TGTGCCAGCAAGGTTTACGGGGCAGCTGAAGCTTTCTTT. It specifies CASKVYGAAEAFF.

This clonotype occurred many times. The chain combines TRBV19 with TRBJ1-2, with 11 bases lining up with TRBD1. This CDR3 spans 14 amino acids. The V segment lost 5 bases and the J segment 7 bases; nucleotides outside the gene matches: 6. Germline CDR1 reads LNHDA; CDR2 reads SQIVND (reference sequence). The CDR3 spells CASSDGQGALGYTF. In nucleotides, the CDR3 is TGTGCCAGTAGTGACGGACAGGGGGCTCTTGGCTACACCTTC.

The CDR3 here is CATSELPRQGTYSNQPQHF. The CDR3 DNA follows: TGTGCCACCAGTGAACTGCCACGTCAGGGGACTTATAGCAATCAGCCCCAGCATTTT. This chain links TRBV24-1 with TRBJ1-5, with D possibly TRBD1 on 6 matching bases. This CDR3 region has 19 residues. The germline V and J ends were trimmed by 4 bases and 0 bases, with 21 bases remaining between them. Germline lookup yields CDR1 KGHDR and CDR2 SFDVKD.

Ten or more counts support this clonotype. The chain couples TRBV27 to TRBJ1-6; D is unclear. V was pared by 3 bases and J by 7 bases, with 7 bases between. Per the germline V gene, CDR1 is MNHEY and CDR2 is SMNVEV (reference sequence). This CDR3 has 13 amino acids. In DNA form, the CDR3 reads TGTGCCAGCAGTTTTGAGCTGAATTCACCCCTCCACTTT. Protein: CASSFELNSPLHF.

This clonotype has a count of ten or more. This sequence joins TRBV19 and TRBJ2-4; no clear D. CDR3 size: 15 residues. V was pared by 3 bases and J by 0 bases, with 9 bases between. Germline V gene data show CDR1 as LNHDA and CDR2 as SQIVND (reference sequence). CDR3 coding DNA: TGTGCCAGTAGTATTGATCTGCTAGCCAAAAACATTCAGTACTTC. Protein: CASSIDLLAKNIQYF. The complete variable domain, with remaining parts taken from reference TRBV19 and TRBJ2-4, reads DGGITQSPKYLFRKEGQNVTLSCEQNLNHDAMYWYRQDPGQGLRLIYYSQIVNDFQKGDIAEGYSVSREKKESFPLTVTSAQKNPTAFYLCASSIDLLAKNIQYFGAGTRLSVL.

The V call is TRBV4-1, the J call TRBJ2-7; TRBD1 matches at 11 bases. Germline V gene data show CDR1 as MGHRA and CDR2 as YSYEKL. The ends lost 2 bases at V and 0 bases at J; junction bases unmatched: 12. This CDR3 spans 19 amino acids. The CDR3 is CASSQWTGGVAADSYEQYF. As DNA, the CDR3 is TGCGCCAGCAGCCAATGGACAGGGGGCGTAGCGGCCGACTCCTACGAGCAGTACTTC.

This clonotype turned up a few times. The chain joins TRBV6-2 or TRBV6-3 to TRBJ2-7, with D unresolved. CDR1 MNHEY and CDR2 SVGEGT come from the germline V gene. Trimming took 0 bases from V and 1 from J, leaving 7 bases between them. The CDR3 covers 14 residues. CDR3 bases: TGTGCCAGCAGTTACTCCGTAGGATCCTACGAGCAGTACTTC. Translating it yields CASSYSVGSYEQYF.

The table lists this clonotype with a few counts. This chain uses TRBV12-3 or TRBV12-4 with TRBJ2-7, with D perhaps matching TRBD2 (6 bases). This CDR3 is 16 amino acids long. V was shortened by 3 bases and J by 3 bases, with 18 bases between the two germline ends. CDR3 nucleotides: TGTGCCAGCAGTTTTTGGGGAGGCGTAAGGATCTACGAGCAGTACTTC. Translation gives CASSFWGGVRIYEQYF.

Only a few counts were recorded for this clonotype. This could be a read error, since a much larger clone is one nucleotide away. V and J are TRBV7-9 and TRBJ1-1, with D possibly TRBD1 on 5 matching bases. Germline lookup yields CDR1 SEHNR and CDR2 FQNEAQ (reference sequence). The CDR3 runs to 11 residues. The V gene lost 5 bases and the J gene lost 7 bases, with 8 bases spanning the gap. CDR3 protein: CASSADSEAFF. DNA of the CDR3: TGTGCCAGCAGCGCTGACAGTGAAGCTTTCTTT. The full variable domain, completed using reference TRBV7-9 and TRBJ1-1, is DTGVSQNPRHKITKRGQNVTFRCDPISEHNRLYWYRQTLGQGPEFLTYFQNEAQLEKSRLLSDRFSAERPKGSFSTLEIQRTEQGDSAMYLCASSADSEAFFGQGTRLTVV.

This clonotype has a count of ten or more. CDR3 protein: CSARQRTSGSYEQYF. The CDR3 DNA reads as TGCAGTGCTAGACAGAGGACTAGCGGCTCCTACGAGCAGTACTTC. The rearrangement links TRBV20-1 to TRBJ2-7, with 10 bases lining up with TRBD2. This CDR3 is 15 amino acids long. J gave up 0 bases and V 2 bases, and 4 bases lay outside the gene matches. The V gene's germline CDR1 is DFQATT and CDR2 SNEGSKA (reference sequence).

This clonotype was seen repeatedly, ten times or more. The chain has TRBV7-8 and TRBJ2-5; 7 bases match TRBD2. CDR3 length: 17 amino acids. The germline V gene encodes CDR1 SGHVS and CDR2 FQNEAQ. V shed 5 bases, J shed 1 base, and the junction held 13 bases outside the gene matches. The CDR3 DNA reads as TGTGCCAGCAGCGCCAGAACTTCCAGCGGGGTCCAAGAGACCCAGTACTTC. It is translated as CASSARTSSGVQETQYF.

The chain carries TRBV5-1 and TRBJ2-6; D possibly corresponds to TRBD2 (5 bases). V gave up 0 bases and J gave up 2 bases, with 9 bases separating them. Germline V lookup: CDR1 SGHRS, CDR2 YFSETQ. This CDR3 comprises 16 residues. The CDR3 loop is CASSLGGETGANVLTF. CDR3 DNA: TGCGCCAGCAGCTTGGGTGGGGAGACTGGGGCCAACGTCCTGACTTTC.

This clonotype was recorded many times. The chain carries TRBV6-5 and TRBJ1-2; TRBD1 might be the D (5 bases). The germline CDR1 and CDR2 sequences are MNHEY and SVGAGI. The length of the CDR3 is 12 residues. The V and J ends lost 7 bases and 5 bases respectively, with 11 bases between them. The CDR3 DNA follows: TGTGCCAGCAAGGTGGGGACGTATGGCTACACCTTC. It is translated as CASKVGTYGYTF.

At least ten counts were recorded for this clonotype. The chain is built from TRBV6-2 or TRBV6-3 and TRBJ2-7; maybe TRBD1 (6 bases). The CDR3 sequence is 15 residues long. Trimming left V 2 bases short and J 4 bases short, with 15 bases between. CDR1 and CDR2 from the germline V gene are MNHEY and SVGEGT. The CDR3 loop is CASSYGQREGYEQYF. DNA for the CDR3: TGTGCCAGCAGTTACGGACAGAGAGAGGGTTACGAGCAGTACTTC.

This clonotype was observed many times. The chain couples TRBV28 to TRBJ2-5, with 12 bases aligning to TRBD2. CDR3 length: 16 residues. CDR1 MDHEN and CDR2 SYDVKM come from the germline V gene. The V and J ends lost 6 bases and 4 bases, in that order; junction bases with no gene match: 9. Here the CDR3 reads CASRNPGLAGIETQYF. CDR3 DNA sequence: TGTGCCAGCAGAAACCCCGGACTAGCGGGAATAGAGACCCAGTACTTC. Based on the CDR3 plus reference TRBV28 and TRBJ2-5, the full variable domain is DVKVTQSSRYLVKRTGEKVFLECVQDMDHENMFWYRQDPGLGLRLIYFSYDVKMKEKGDIPEGYSVSREKKERFSLILESASTNQTSMYLCASRNPGLAGIETQYFGPGTRLLVL.

This clonotype has a handful of counts. This may come from a read error, since a much larger clone is one base off. CDR3 amino acids: CASSDRASGNYEQFF. The CDR3 DNA is TGTGCCAGCAGTGACCGAGCTAGCGGGAACTACGAGCAGTTCTTC. This chain connects TRBV25-1 to TRBJ2-1; 9 bases map to TRBD2. CDR1 MGHDK and CDR2 SYGVNS come from the germline V gene. The CDR3 sequence is 15 residues long. V was clipped by 3 bases and J by 10 bases; unmatched bases: 10.

The chain is built from TRBV20-1 and TRBJ2-7; D ambiguous. This CDR3 comprises 14 residues. Trimming took off 3 bases at V and 0 bases at J, with 12 bases between the two ends. Germline V gene lookup returns CDR1 DFQATT and CDR2 SNEGSKA (reference sequence). The CDR3 coding sequence is TGCAGTGCTAGGGCGATGGGTAGCTCCTACGAGCAGTACTTC. This codes for CSARAMGSSYEQYF.

The chain uses TRBV5-6 and TRBJ2-2; TRBD2 matches at 11 bases. This CDR3 contains 19 residues. Trimming at V came to 0 bases and at J to 4 bases, leaving 11 bases not matched to a gene. Germline V gives CDR1 SGHDT, CDR2 YYEEEE. The DNA of the CDR3 is TGTGCCAGCAGCTTGGGGGTAGCGGGAGGGCCTAAAGGCACCGGGGAGCTGTTTTTT. This codes for CASSLGVAGGPKGTGELFF.

This clonotype was picked up many times. This chain joins TRBV12-3 or TRBV12-4 and TRBJ2-5; D is possibly TRBD1 (6 bases). V was pared by 5 bases and J by 2 bases, with 9 bases between. The CDR3 covers 13 residues. CDR3 sequence (DNA): TGTGCCAGCAGTAACAGGGAGCAAGAGACCCAGTACTTC. This encodes CASSNREQETQYF.

This clonotype was observed many times. The chain couples TRBV30 to TRBJ2-5; TRBD2 aligns across 9 bases. The CDR3 extends over 15 amino acids. Germline lookup yields CDR1 GTSNPN and CDR2 SVGIG (reference sequence). The J segment lost 4 bases and the V segment lost 0 bases, leaving 6 bases of the junction unmatched. The CDR3 coding sequence is TGTGCCTGGAGTGTAGGTCTAGCGGGATTAGAGACCCAGTACTTC. Translated: CAWSVGLAGLETQYF.

In this sample, this clonotype turned up a few times. The V and J genes are TRBV5-1 and TRBJ1-3, with 7 bases matching TRBD1. V lost 0 bases, J lost 8 bases, and 8 bases stayed unmatched. This CDR3 is built from 15 residues. The V gene's germline CDR1 is SGHRS and CDR2 YFSETQ. CDR3 sequence: CASSLANRGGDTIYF. DNA for the CDR3: TGCGCCAGCAGCTTGGCTAACAGGGGAGGAGACACCATATATTTT.

The CDR3 loop reads CATGLDRSNTGELFF. The CDR3 DNA follows: TGTGCCACGGGTTTGGACAGATCGAACACCGGGGAGCTGTTTTTT. This chain links TRBV10-3 with TRBJ2-2, with TRBD1 as a possible D gene (6 bases). This CDR3 spans 15 amino acids. V was cut by 10 bases and J by 0 bases, with 15 bases left in between. In germline, CDR1 is ENHRY, CDR2 SYGVKD.

This clonotype was observed many times. V and J are TRBV6-5 and TRBJ2-7; D may be TRBD2 (5 bases). Per germline, CDR1 MNHEY and CDR2 SVGAGI. This CDR3 has 14 residues. With 11 bases removed from V and 0 bases from J, the gap between germline ends came to 17 bases. DNA for the CDR3: TGTGCCGCTCGGGAAACTCCTAACTCCTACGAGCAGTACTTC. Protein: CAARETPNSYEQYF.

The gene calls are TRBV4-1 and TRBJ1-2; D is unclear. Trimming left V 4 bases short and J 2 bases short, with 20 bases between. This CDR3 contains 17 residues. Germline V lookup: CDR1 MGHRA, CDR2 YSYEKL. CDR3: CASSPRVPLTFNYGYTF. The CDR3 nucleotides read TGCGCCAGCAGCCCTCGGGTACCCCTTACCTTCAACTATGGCTACACCTTC.

Many counts were recorded for this clonotype. The chain employs TRBV27 and TRBJ2-7, with 9 positions matching TRBD1. Germline V CDR1 and CDR2: MNHEY, SMNVEV (reference sequence). This CDR3 is 14 amino acids long. Trimming took 6 bases from V and 6 from J; bases not matched to a gene: 9. CDR3 nucleotides: TGTGCCAGCAGGGGACCGGGACAGGGTCCCGAGCAGTACTTC. It specifies CASRGPGQGPEQYF.